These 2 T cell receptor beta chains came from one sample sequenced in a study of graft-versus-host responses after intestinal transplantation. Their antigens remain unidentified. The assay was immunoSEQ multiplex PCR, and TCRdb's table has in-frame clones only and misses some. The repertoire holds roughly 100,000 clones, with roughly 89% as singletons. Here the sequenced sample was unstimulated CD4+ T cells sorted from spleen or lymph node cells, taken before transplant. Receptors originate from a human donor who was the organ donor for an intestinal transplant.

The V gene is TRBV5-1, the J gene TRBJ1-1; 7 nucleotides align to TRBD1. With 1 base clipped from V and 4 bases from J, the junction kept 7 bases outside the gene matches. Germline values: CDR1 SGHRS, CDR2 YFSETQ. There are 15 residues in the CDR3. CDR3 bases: TGCGCCAGCAGCTTGTTAGGGGGCGCAGGCACTGAAGCTTTCTTT. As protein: CASSLLGGAGTEAFF. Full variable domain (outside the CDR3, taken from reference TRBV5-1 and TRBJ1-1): KAGVTQTPRYLIKTRGQQVTLSCSPISGHRSVSWYQQTPGQGLQFLFEYFSETQRNKGNFPGRFSGRQFSNSRSEMNVSTLELGDSALYLCASSLLGGAGTEAFFGQGTRLTVV.

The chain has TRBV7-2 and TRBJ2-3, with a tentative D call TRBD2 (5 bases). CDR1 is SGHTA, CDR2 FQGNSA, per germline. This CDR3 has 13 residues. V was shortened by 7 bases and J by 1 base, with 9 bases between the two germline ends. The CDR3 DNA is TGTGCCAGCACCCGAGCGGGCACAGATACGCAGTATTTT. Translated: CASTRAGTDTQYF. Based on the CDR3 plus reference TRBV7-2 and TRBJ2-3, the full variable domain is GAGVSQSPSNKVTEKGKDVELRCDPISGHTALYWYRQSLGQGLEFLIYFQGNSAPDKSGLPSDRFSAERTGGSVSTLTIQRTQQEDSAVYLCASTRAGTDTQYFGPGTRLTVL.